Below are 8 T cell receptor beta chains sequenced from a single sample in a study of blood T cells in healthy people across ages. The second PCR ran about 6 to 11 cycles with a sample-barcoded 5' primer and J-beta primers. TCRdb re-derived calls from the 5' RACE reads in MiXCR, one entry per CDR3 protein. The data hold 730,000 or so distinct CDR3 sequences, with around two fifths observed a single time. The sample taken for sequencing was blood. The receptors come from a man at least 80 years old in good health.

The chain carries TRBV6-2 or TRBV6-3 and TRBJ2-2, with 8 nucleotides matching TRBD1. CDR3 length: 13 amino acids. Germline trimming cut 6 bases from V and 4 bases from J; bases unmatched to any gene: 1. Germline values: CDR1 MNHEY, CDR2 SVGEGT. This chain's CDR3 is CASSDRGTGELFF. In nucleotides, the CDR3 is TGTGCCAGCAGCGACAGGGGCACCGGGGAGCTGTTTTTT.

The CDR3 bases are TGTGCCAGCAGCACCAAGGGTCCATACAATGAGCAGTTCTTC. It codes for CASSTKGPYNEQFF. J is TRBJ2-1 and V is TRBV5-8; D gene ambiguous. Per the germline V gene, CDR1 is SGHTS and CDR2 is YDEGEE. The CDR3 is made up of 14 amino acids. V was cut by 4 bases and J by 4 bases, with 12 bases left in between.

V and J are TRBV7-3 and TRBJ2-3, with 7 positions matching TRBD2. Per the germline V gene, CDR1 is SGHTA and CDR2 is FQGTGA. V gave up 2 bases and J gave up 6 bases; unmatched junction bases: 8. This CDR3 region has 15 residues. The CDR3 reads CASSLSGGGFDTQYF. Written as DNA, the CDR3 is TGTGCCAGCAGCTTATCGGGAGGCGGGTTCGATACGCAGTATTTT.

V and J are TRBV27 and TRBJ2-3; D tentatively reads TRBD1 or TRBD2 (5 bases each). The V gene lost 2 bases and the J gene lost 11 bases, with 20 bases spanning the gap. The CDR3 is 15 residues long. Germline CDR1 MNHEY, CDR2 SMNVEV (reference sequence). Written as DNA, the CDR3 is TGTGCCAGCAGTTTACAGGGAACCGGGAATAATCTGCAGTATTTT. Protein product: CASSLQGTGNNLQYF.

This clonotype was found a few times. The J gene is TRBJ2-3, the V gene TRBV6-5, with D possibly TRBD2 on 6 matching bases. The V gene's germline CDR1 is MNHEY and CDR2 SVGAGI. Trimming pared 2 bases from V and 2 bases from J, leaving 11 bases between. The CDR3 is 15 residues long. CDR3 coding DNA: TGTGCCAGCAGTTACAGGGCTAGCGCCACAGATACGCAGTATTTT. Translating it yields CASSYRASATDTQYF.

The chain joins TRBV12-3 or TRBV12-4 to TRBJ2-4; 8 nucleotides match TRBD2. The CDR3 contains 14 residues. Germline trimming cut 6 bases from V and 13 bases from J; bases unmatched to any gene: 14. The CDR3 loop reads CASRQPGLENGQYF. CDR3 DNA sequence: TGTGCCAGCAGACAACCGGGACTAGAAAACGGGCAGTACTTC.

The gene calls are TRBV6-2 or TRBV6-3 and TRBJ2-1; 7 nucleotides agree with TRBD2. The V gene end was trimmed by 2 bases and the J gene end by 5 bases; junction bases not matched to a gene: 6. Germline lookup yields CDR1 MNHEY and CDR2 SVGEGT. The CDR3 runs to 15 residues. CDR3 sequence reads: CASSYVGLPNNEQFF. The CDR3 bases are TGTGCCAGCAGTTACGTGGGACTACCAAACAATGAGCAGTTCTTC.

This clonotype was detected ten times or more. The chain employs TRBV14 and TRBJ2-3, with 9 bases matching TRBD2. In germline, CDR1 is SGHDN, CDR2 FVKESK. The CDR3 extends over 20 amino acids. Trimming at V came to 0 bases and at J to 5 bases, leaving 18 bases not matched to a gene. Here the CDR3 reads CASSQELGLAGPYQLDTQYF. CDR3 in DNA: TGTGCCAGCAGCCAAGAACTGGGGCTAGCGGGACCTTACCAACTAGATACGCAGTATTTT.